The sequence of this T cell receptor beta chain was determined in a study of T cell responses to AZD1222 COVID-19 vaccine. TCRdb keeps only in-frame clones here, not all; method: immunoSEQ multiplex PCR. This table holds about 180,000 clones, 90% to 95% found once. Whole-study findings and limits: Seropositivity was recorded at baseline in only a handful of AZD1222 recipients. Donor demographics were predominantly white British with a female majority; clonal diversity may be underestimated.

In regard to this clone: Its matching antigen is unknown.

The CDR3 length is 12 residues. Deletions cut 6 bases from V and 13 bases from J, with 15 bases between. Germline V gene data show CDR1 as KGHSH and CDR2 as LQKENI. Specimen: peripheral blood, collected 28 days after the second dose of the MenACWY control vaccine. The TCR sequence derives from an adult who received the MenACWY meningococcal vaccine as a control. The chain recombines TRBV18 with TRBJ1-4, with no clear D. For the CDR3, the DNA is TGTGCCAGCTCTTCCCGGGGAGGCGGACTGTTTTTT. It yields the protein CASSSRGGGLFF.